The T cell receptor beta chain described here comes from a study of long-term antiretroviral therapy in people with HIV. Whole-study findings and limits: The blood, collected between about 2004 and 2018, was possibly taken under older ART regimens. HIV repertoires spanned tighter CDR3 length ranges than controls did.

On this clone itself: The antigen is undetermined.

At the survey level, the v3.0 immunoSEQ assay was run. Clones were read by immunoSEQ multiplex PCR, and TCRdb kept only the in-frame ones, dropping some. Of 7,500 to 9,500 clones listed, roughly 84% are singletons. This CDR3 contains 13 residues. Germline CDR1 reads GTSNPN; CDR2 reads SVGIG (reference sequence). V was pared by 0 bases and J by 3 bases, with 6 bases between. None of the participants with HIV were treated outside the United States. This receptor was identified in a man younger than 45 with HIV. Source: unsorted PBMCs, taken 0.3 years before starting antiretroviral therapy. The V call is TRBV30, the J call TRBJ1-5; D ambiguous. CDR3 protein: CAWSVQNNQPQHF. Written as DNA, the CDR3 is TGTGCCTGGAGTGTGCAGAACAATCAGCCCCAGCATTTT.